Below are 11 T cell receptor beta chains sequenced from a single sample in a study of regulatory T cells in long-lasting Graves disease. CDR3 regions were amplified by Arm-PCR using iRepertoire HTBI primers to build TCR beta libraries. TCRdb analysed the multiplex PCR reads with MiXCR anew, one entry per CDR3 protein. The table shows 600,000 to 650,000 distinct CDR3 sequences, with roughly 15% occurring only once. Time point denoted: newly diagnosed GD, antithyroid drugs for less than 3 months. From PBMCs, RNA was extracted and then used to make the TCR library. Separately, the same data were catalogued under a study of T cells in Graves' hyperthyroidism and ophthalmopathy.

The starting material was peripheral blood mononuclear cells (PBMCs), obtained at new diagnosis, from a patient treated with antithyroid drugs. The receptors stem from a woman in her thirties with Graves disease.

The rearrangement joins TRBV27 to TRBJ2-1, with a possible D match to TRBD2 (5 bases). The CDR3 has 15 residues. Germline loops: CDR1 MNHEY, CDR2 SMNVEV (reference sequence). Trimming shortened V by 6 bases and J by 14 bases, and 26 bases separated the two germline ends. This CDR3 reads CASRPKLGPWALEFF. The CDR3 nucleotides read TGTGCCAGCAGACCTAAACTAGGGCCGTGGGCGTTGGAGTTCTTC.

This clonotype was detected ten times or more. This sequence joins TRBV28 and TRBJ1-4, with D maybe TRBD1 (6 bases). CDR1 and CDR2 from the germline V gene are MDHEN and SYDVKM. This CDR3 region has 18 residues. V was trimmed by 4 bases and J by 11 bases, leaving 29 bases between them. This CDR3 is CASSSPPGGGQGYGKLFF. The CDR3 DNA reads TGTGCCAGCAGTTCCCCCCCCGGTGGGGGGCAGGGGTATGGGAAACTGTTTTTT.

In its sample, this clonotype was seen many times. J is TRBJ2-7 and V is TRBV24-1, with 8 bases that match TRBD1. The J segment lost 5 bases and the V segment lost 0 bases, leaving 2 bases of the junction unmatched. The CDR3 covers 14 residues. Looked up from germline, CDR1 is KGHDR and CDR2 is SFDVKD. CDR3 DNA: TGTGCCACCAGTGATTTGAACAGGGGGGACGAGCAGTACTTC. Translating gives CATSDLNRGDEQYF.

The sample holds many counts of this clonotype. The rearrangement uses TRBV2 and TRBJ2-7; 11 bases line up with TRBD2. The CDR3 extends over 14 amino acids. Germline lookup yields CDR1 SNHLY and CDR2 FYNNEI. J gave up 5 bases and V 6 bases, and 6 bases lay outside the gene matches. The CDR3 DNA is TGTGCCAGCAGAAAGCTAGCGGGAGGCGACGAGCAGTACTTC. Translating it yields CASRKLAGGDEQYF.

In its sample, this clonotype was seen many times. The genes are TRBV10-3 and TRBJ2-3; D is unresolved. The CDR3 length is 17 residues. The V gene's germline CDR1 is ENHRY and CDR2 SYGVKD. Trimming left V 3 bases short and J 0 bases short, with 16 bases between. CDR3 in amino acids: CAISEPSGSKSTDTQYF. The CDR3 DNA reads TGTGCCATCAGTGAACCTTCGGGTAGTAAAAGCACAGATACGCAGTATTTT.

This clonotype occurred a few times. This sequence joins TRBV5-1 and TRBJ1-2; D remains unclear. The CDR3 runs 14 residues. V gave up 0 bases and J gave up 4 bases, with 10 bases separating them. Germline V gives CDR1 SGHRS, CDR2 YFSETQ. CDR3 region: CASSLARDSYGYTF. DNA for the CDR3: TGCGCCAGCAGCTTGGCAAGGGATTCCTATGGCTACACCTTC. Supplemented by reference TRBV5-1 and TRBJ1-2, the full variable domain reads KAGVTQTPRYLIKTRGQQVTLSCSPISGHRSVSWYQQTPGQGLQFLFEYFSETQRNKGNFPGRFSGRQFSNSRSEMNVSTLELGDSALYLCASSLARDSYGYTFGSGTRLTVV.

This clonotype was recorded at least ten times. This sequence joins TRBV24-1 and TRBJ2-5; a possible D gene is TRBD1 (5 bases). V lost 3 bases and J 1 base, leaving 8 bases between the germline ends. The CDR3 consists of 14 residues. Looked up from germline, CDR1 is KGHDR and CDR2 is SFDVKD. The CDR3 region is CATSDADIQETQYF. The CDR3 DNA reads TGTGCCACCAGTGATGCGGACATCCAAGAGACCCAGTACTTC.

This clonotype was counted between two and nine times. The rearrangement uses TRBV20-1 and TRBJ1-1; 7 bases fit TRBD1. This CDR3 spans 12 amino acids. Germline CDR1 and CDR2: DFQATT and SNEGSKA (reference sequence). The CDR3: CRASTGPTEAFF. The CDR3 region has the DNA TGCAGAGCATCGACAGGGCCCACTGAAGCTTTCTTT.

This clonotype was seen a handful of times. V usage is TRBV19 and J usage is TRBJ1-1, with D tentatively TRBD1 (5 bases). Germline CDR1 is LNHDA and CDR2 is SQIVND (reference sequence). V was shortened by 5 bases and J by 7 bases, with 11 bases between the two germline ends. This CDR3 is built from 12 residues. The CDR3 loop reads CASSFDRFEAFF. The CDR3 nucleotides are TGTGCCAGTAGTTTCGACAGATTTGAAGCTTTCTTT.

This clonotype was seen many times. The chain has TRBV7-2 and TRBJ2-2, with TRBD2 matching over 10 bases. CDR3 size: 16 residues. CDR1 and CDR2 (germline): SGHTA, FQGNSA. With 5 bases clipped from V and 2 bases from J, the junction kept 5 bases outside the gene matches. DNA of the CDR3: TGTGCCAGCAGCACGGTAGCGGGAGGAAACACCGGGGAGCTGTTTTTT. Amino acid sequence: CASSTVAGGNTGELFF. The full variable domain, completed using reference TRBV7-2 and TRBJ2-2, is GAGVSQSPSNKVTEKGKDVELRCDPISGHTALYWYRQSLGQGLEFLIYFQGNSAPDKSGLPSDRFSAERTGGSVSTLTIQRTQQEDSAVYLCASSTVAGGNTGELFFGEGSRLTVL.

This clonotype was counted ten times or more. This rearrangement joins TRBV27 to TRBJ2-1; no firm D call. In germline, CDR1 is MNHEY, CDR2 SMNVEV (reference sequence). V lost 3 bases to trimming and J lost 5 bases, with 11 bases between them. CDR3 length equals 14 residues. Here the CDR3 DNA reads TGTGCCAGCAGTTTGCCGGACGGTAACAATGAGCAGTTCTTC. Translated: CASSLPDGNNEQFF.